Sequencing of this T cell receptor (beta chain) was carried out in a study of blood T cell repertoires in COVID-19. About the research overall: Acute and convalescent COVID-19 specimens originated in the United States, Italy and Spain. Nucleic acid was either cDNA or gDNA, and it came from T cells, B-cell-depleted T cells, or PBMCs.

Seattle cases were enrolled at active infection and followed longitudinally. Authors' analysis steps: Reference gene primer amplification gave nucleated cell count estimates. Profiling relied on immunoSEQ multiplex PCR, and the TCRdb table lists in-frame clones only, not all of them. V, J and clone size are those of that table, while D and trimming were read from the DNA. In the table there are some 65,000 clones, around 87% of which are singletons. Sequenced material: peripheral blood. This sequence originates from a man in his forties with COVID-19, enrolled during active disease.

The chain's CDR3 is CASSQSGVSYEQYF. CDR3 DNA: TGCGCCAGCAGTCAATCAGGAGTCTCCTACGAGCAGTACTTC. This rearrangement joins TRBV23-1 to TRBJ2-7; D gene ambiguous. TRBV23-1 is labeled an ORF, and its function is uncertain. The germline V and J ends were trimmed by 0 bases and 0 bases, with 6 bases remaining between them. The CDR3 is 14 amino acids.